A selection of T cell receptor beta chains follows, all from one sample in a study of blood T cell repertoires in COVID-19. Only in-frame clones appear in the TCRdb table, and some are missing; sequencing was by immunoSEQ multiplex PCR. The data show 190,000 or so clones, roughly 90% seen once. The specimen sequenced was peripheral blood. The receptor set was obtained from a man aged 35 to 55 with acute or convalescent COVID-19. The CDR3 runs from the conserved cysteine through the conserved F or W. Each record gives: D gene, J gene, clone size, V gene, CDR3 protein, CDR3 DNA. D genes are given only for firm matches. Not all rows give a size; the values are once, few, many and, for expanded clones, a class.

D gene: NA
J gene: TRBJ2-7
clone size: few
V gene: TRBV2
CDR3 protein: CASCRDWSSYEQYF
CDR3 DNA: TGTGCCAGCTGCCGGGACTGGAGCTCCTACGAGCAGTACTTC

D gene: TRBD1
J gene: TRBJ1-5
clone size: NA
V gene: TRBV5-1
CDR3 protein: CASSLSGGDQPQHF
CDR3 DNA: TGCGCCAGCAGCTTGTCAGGGGGCGACCAGCCCCAGCATTTT

D gene: NA
J gene: TRBJ2-7
clone size: NA
V gene: TRBV30
CDR3 protein: CAWSVLREQYF
CDR3 DNA: TGTGCCTGGAGTGTACTTCGGGAGCAGTACTTC

D gene: NA
J gene: TRBJ2-2
clone size: NA
V gene: TRBV6-1
CDR3 protein: CASSETLHLNTGELFF
CDR3 DNA: TGTGCCAGCAGTGAAACACTACACTTAAACACCGGGGAGCTGTTTTTT

D gene: NA
J gene: TRBJ1-1
clone size: NA
V gene: TRBV2
CDR3 protein: CASSERSSYTEAFF
CDR3 DNA: TGTGCCAGCAGTGAACGGAGCTCATACACTGAAGCTTTCTTT

D gene: NA
J gene: TRBJ1-1
clone size: NA
V gene: TRBV5-1
CDR3 protein: CASSQQALNTEAFF
CDR3 DNA: TGCGCCAGCAGCCAACAGGCGCTGAACACTGAAGCTTTCTTT

D gene: NA
J gene: TRBJ1-2
clone size: few
V gene: TRBV5-4
CDR3 protein: CASSWTPQGSYGYTF
CDR3 DNA: TGTGCCAGCAGCTGGACCCCACAGGGTTCCTATGGCTACACCTTC

D gene: TRBD1
J gene: TRBJ2-2
clone size: NA
V gene: TRBV3-1/TRBV3-2
CDR3 protein: CASSQGTGGSGTGELFF
CDR3 DNA: TGTGCCAGCAGCCAAGGGACAGGGGGCAGTGGCACCGGGGAGCTGTTTTTT

D gene: TRBD2
J gene: TRBJ2-1
clone size: NA
V gene: TRBV27
CDR3 protein: CASSSGTSGGDEQFF
CDR3 DNA: TGTGCCAGCAGTTCCGGGACTAGCGGGGGCGATGAGCAGTTCTTC

D gene: NA
J gene: TRBJ2-2
clone size: once
V gene: TRBV5-1
CDR3 protein: CASSLGHGELFF
CDR3 DNA: TGCGCCAGCAGCTTGGGTCACGGGGAGCTGTTTTTT

D gene: NA
J gene: TRBJ1-1
clone size: NA
V gene: TRBV11-2
CDR3 protein: CASSLITGRTEAFF
CDR3 DNA: TGTGCCAGCAGCTTAATTACAGGGCGCACTGAAGCTTTCTTT

D gene: TRBD1
J gene: TRBJ1-4
clone size: NA
V gene: TRBV5-5
CDR3 protein: CASSPQGATNEKLFF
CDR3 DNA: TGTGCCAGCAGCCCTCAGGGGGCAACTAATGAAAAACTGTTTTTT

D gene: NA
J gene: TRBJ2-5
clone size: NA
V gene: TRBV15
CDR3 protein: CATGQGSPPQETQYF
CDR3 DNA: TGTGCCACCGGTCAGGGGTCTCCCCCGCAAGAGACCCAGTACTTC

D gene: TRBD1
J gene: TRBJ1-1
clone size: NA
V gene: TRBV6-6
CDR3 protein: CASTQTGAAFF
CDR3 DNA: TGTGCCAGCACCCAAACAGGGGCTGCTTTCTTT

D gene: NA
J gene: TRBJ1-2
clone size: NA
V gene: TRBV28
CDR3 protein: CASSPSIASGGGYTF
CDR3 DNA: TGTGCCAGCAGCCCGAGCATAGCTAGCGGCGGGGGCTACACCTTC

D gene: NA
J gene: TRBJ2-7
clone size: NA
V gene: TRBV28
CDR3 protein: CASSLGGNYEQYF
CDR3 DNA: TGTGCCAGCAGTTTAGGGGGGAACTACGAGCAGTACTTC

D gene: NA
J gene: TRBJ2-3
clone size: NA
V gene: TRBV27
CDR3 protein: CASSLRTADTQYF
CDR3 DNA: TGTGCCAGCAGTCTTCGGACAGCAGATACGCAGTATTTT

D gene: NA
J gene: TRBJ2-5
clone size: NA
V gene: TRBV5-5
CDR3 protein: CASSYTGDQETQYF
CDR3 DNA: TGTGCCAGCAGCTATACAGGTGACCAAGAGACCCAGTACTTC

D gene: NA
J gene: TRBJ2-2
clone size: NA
V gene: TRBV21-1
CDR3 protein: CASSHRGDRGDTGELFF
CDR3 DNA: TGTGCCAGCAGCCATCGTGGGGACCGCGGGGACACCGGGGAGCTGTTTTTT

D gene: TRBD1
J gene: TRBJ2-1
clone size: once
V gene: TRBV15
CDR3 protein: CATSRSLPGTGDNEQFF
CDR3 DNA: TGTGCCACCAGCAGAAGTCTCCCCGGGACAGGGGACAATGAGCAGTTCTTC

D gene: TRBD2
J gene: TRBJ2-5
clone size: NA
V gene: TRBV14
CDR3 protein: CASSQRAGGLETQYF
CDR3 DNA: TGTGCCAGCAGCCAGAGAGCGGGGGGGCTGGAGACCCAGTACTTC

D gene: TRBD2
J gene: TRBJ2-3
clone size: NA
V gene: TRBV19
CDR3 protein: CASSTSGGASDTQYF
CDR3 DNA: TGTGCCAGTAGTACTAGCGGGGGGGCCTCGGATACGCAGTATTTT

D gene: NA
J gene: TRBJ2-3
clone size: NA
V gene: TRBV6-4
CDR3 protein: CASSDSWASTDTQYF
CDR3 DNA: TGTGCCAGCAGTGACTCCTGGGCTAGCACAGATACGCAGTATTTT

D gene: NA
J gene: TRBJ2-7
clone size: NA
V gene: TRBV11-2
CDR3 protein: CASSLAVGPGASEQYF
CDR3 DNA: TGTGCCAGCAGCTTAGCAGTTGGTCCAGGGGCAAGCGAGCAGTACTTC

D gene: NA
J gene: TRBJ1-1
clone size: few
V gene: TRBV18
CDR3 protein: CASSEQGLNTEAFF
CDR3 DNA: TGTGCCAGCTCAGAACAGGGACTGAACACTGAAGCTTTCTTT

D gene: NA
J gene: TRBJ1-2
clone size: NA
V gene: TRBV10-3
CDR3 protein: CAISGTQNYGYTF
CDR3 DNA: TGTGCCATCAGTGGGACACAAAACTATGGCTACACCTTC

D gene: NA
J gene: TRBJ2-7
clone size: NA
V gene: TRBV7-2
CDR3 protein: CASSVFTEYEQYF
CDR3 DNA: TGTGCCAGCAGCGTATTTACAGAATACGAGCAGTACTTC

D gene: NA
J gene: TRBJ1-4
clone size: NA
V gene: TRBV10-3
CDR3 protein: CAISDRANEKLFF
CDR3 DNA: TGTGCCATCAGTGACAGGGCAAATGAAAAACTGTTTTTT